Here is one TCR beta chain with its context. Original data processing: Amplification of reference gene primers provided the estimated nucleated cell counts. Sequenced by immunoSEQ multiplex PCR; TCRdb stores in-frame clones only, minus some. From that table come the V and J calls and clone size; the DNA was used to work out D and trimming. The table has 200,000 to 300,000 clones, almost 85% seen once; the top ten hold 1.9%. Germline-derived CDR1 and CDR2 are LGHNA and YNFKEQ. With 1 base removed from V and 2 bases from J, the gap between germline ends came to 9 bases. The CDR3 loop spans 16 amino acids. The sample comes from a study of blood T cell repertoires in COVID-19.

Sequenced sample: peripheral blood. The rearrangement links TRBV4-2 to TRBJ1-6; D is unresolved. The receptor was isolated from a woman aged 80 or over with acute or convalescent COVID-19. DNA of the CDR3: TGTGCCAGCAGCCAAGCGAAGTCAGCCTATAATTCACCCCTCCACTTT. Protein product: CASSQAKSAYNSPLHF.